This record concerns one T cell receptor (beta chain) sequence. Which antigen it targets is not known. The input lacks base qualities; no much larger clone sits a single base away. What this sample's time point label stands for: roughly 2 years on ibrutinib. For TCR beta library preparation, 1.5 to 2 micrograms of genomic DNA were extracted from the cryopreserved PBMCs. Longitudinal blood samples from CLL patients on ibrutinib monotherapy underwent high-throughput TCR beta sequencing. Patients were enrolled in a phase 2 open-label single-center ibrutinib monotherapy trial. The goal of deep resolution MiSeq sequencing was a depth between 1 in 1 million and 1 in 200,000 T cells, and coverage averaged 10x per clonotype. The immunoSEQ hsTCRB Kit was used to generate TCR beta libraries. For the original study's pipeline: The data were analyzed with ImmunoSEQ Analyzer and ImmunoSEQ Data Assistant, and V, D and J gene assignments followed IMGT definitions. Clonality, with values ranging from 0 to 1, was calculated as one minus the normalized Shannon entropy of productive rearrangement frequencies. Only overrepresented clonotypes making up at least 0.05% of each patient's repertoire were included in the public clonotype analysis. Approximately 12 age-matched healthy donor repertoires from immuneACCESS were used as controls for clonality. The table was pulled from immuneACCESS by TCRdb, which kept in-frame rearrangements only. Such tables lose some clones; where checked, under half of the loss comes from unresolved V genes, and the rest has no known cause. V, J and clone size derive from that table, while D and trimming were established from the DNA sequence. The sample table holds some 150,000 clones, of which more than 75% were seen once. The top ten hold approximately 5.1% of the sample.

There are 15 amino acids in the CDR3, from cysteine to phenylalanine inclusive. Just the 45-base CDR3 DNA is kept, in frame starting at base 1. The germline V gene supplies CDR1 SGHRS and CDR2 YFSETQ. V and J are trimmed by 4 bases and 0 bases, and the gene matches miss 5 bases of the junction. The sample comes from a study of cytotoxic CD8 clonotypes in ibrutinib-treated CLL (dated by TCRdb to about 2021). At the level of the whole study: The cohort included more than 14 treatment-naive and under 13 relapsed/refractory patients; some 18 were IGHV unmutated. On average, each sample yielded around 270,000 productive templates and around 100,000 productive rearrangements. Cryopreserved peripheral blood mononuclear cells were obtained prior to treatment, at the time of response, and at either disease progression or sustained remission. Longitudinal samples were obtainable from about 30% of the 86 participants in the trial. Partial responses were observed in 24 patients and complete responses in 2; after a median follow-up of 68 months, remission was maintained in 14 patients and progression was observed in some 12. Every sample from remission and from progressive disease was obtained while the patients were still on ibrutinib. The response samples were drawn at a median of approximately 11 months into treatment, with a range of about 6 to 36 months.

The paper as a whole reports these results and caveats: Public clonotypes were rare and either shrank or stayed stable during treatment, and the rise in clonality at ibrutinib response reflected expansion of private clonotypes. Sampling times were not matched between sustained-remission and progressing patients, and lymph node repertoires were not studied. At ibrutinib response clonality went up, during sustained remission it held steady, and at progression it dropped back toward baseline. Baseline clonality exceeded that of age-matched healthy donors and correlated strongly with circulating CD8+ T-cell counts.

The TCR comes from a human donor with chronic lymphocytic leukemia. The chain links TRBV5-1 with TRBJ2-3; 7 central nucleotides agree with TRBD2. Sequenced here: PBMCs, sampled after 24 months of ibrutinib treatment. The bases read TGCGCCAGCAGCACCACTAGCGCAAGCACAGATACGCAGTATTTT. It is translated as CASSTTSASTDTQYF.